This T cell receptor beta chain came from a study of blood T cell repertoires in COVID-19. Study-level information: Samples of COVID-19 (acute and convalescent) were obtained from the United States, Italy and Spain.

The age range of participants was 18 to 89 years, with residence in more than 20 US areas. Assay: immunoSEQ multiplex PCR; the TCRdb copy retains only in-frame clones and omits some. The repertoire holds around 160,000 clones, with about 83% as singletons. There are 15 residues in the CDR3. Germline lookup yields CDR1 PRHDT and CDR2 FYEKMQ (reference sequence). V lost 3 bases to trimming and J lost 1 base; unmatched junction nucleotides: 5. The rearrangement joins TRBV13 to TRBJ2-7, with TRBD1 matching over 8 bases. The receptor was isolated from a woman aged 45-60 years who had been exposed to COVID-19. Sequencing was carried out using PBMCs or T cells enriched from blood (not recorded which). CDR3 sequence reads: CASSFGQGQSYEQYF. CDR3 nucleotides: TGTGCCAGCAGCTTCGGACAGGGTCAATCCTACGAGCAGTACTTC. The whole variable domain, remainder taken from reference TRBV13 and TRBJ2-7, is AAGVIQSPRHLIKEKRETATLKCYPIPRHDTVYWYQQGPGQDPQFLISFYEKMQSDKGSIPDRFSAQQFSDYHSELNMSSLELGDSALYFCASSFGQGQSYEQYFGPGTRLTVT.